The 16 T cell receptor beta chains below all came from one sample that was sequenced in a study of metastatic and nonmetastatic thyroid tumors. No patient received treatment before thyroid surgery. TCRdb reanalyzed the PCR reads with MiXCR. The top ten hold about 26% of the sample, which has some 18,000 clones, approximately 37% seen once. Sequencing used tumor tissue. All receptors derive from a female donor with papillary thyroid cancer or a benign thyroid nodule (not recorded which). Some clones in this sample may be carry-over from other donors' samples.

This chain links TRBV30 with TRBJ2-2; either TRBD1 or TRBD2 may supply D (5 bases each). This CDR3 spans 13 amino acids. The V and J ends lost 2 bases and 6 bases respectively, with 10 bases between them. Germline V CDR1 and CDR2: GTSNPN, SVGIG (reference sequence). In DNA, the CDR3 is TGTGCCTGGAGTAGAGGGGACGCCGGGGAGCTGTTTTTT. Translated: CAWSRGDAGELFF.

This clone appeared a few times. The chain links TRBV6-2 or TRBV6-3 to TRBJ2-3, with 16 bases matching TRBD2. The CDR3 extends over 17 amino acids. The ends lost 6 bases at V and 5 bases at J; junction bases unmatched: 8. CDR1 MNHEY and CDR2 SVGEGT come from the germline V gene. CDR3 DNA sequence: TGTGCCAGCAGGGAGAGGGGACTAGCGGGAGGGGGAGATACGCAGTATTTT. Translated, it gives CASRERGLAGGGDTQYF.

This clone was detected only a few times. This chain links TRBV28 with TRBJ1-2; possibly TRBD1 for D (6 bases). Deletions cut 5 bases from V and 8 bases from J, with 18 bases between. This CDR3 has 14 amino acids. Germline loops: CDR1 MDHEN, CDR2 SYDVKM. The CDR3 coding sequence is TGTGCCAGCAGTCTAAGGGGGGGCTTGGGAGGCTACACCTTC. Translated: CASSLRGGLGGYTF.

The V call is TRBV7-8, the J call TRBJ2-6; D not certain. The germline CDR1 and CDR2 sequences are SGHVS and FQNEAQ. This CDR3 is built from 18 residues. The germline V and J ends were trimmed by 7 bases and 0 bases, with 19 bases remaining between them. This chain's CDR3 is CASTFGKSGLSGANVLTF. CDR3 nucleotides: TGTGCCAGCACCTTTGGGAAATCAGGCCTCTCTGGGGCCAACGTCCTGACTTTC.

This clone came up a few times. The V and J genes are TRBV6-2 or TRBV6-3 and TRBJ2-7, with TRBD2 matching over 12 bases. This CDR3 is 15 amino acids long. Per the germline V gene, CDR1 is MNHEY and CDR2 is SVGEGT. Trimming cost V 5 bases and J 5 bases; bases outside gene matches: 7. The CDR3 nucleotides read TGTGCCAGCAGTACCAGGACTAGCGGGATGGACGAGCAGTACTTC. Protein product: CASSTRTSGMDEQYF.

In DNA, the CDR3 is TGTGCCAGCAGTTTCTCCCATGGCTACACCTTC. This sequence encodes CASSFSHGYTF. The gene calls are TRBV6-2 or TRBV6-3 and TRBJ1-2, with no clear D. The germline V gene has CDR1 MNHEY and CDR2 SVGEGT. The CDR3 is 11 amino acids. Trimming pared 4 bases from V and 6 bases from J, leaving 6 bases between.

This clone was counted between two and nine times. CDR3 amino acids: CAISVGPSYEQYF. CDR3 DNA: TGTGCCATCAGTGTCGGGCCCTCCTACGAGCAGTACTTC. The chain combines TRBV10-3 with TRBJ2-7; D is uncertain. CDR3 length: 13 residues. The germline V gene has CDR1 ENHRY and CDR2 SYGVKD. The V end lost 4 bases, the J end lost 0 bases, and 7 bases lay between the germline ends.

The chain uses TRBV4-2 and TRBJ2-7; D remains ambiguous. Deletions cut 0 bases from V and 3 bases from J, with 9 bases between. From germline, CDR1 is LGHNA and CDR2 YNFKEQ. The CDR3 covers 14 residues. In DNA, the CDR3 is TGTGCCAGCAGCCAAGATACTACCAACTACGAGCAGTACTTC. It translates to CASSQDTTNYEQYF.

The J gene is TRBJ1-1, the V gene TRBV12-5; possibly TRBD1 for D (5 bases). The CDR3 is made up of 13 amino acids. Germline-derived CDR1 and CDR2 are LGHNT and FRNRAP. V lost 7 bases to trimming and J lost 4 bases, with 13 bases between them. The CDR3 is CASALQVFTEAFF. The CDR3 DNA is TGTGCTAGTGCCCTACAGGTTTTCACTGAAGCTTTCTTT. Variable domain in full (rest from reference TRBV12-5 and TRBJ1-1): DARVTQTPRHKVTEMGQEVTMRCQPILGHNTVFWYRQTMMQGLELLAYFRNRAPLDDSGMPKDRFSAEMPDATLATLKIQPSEPRDSAVYFCASALQVFTEAFFGQGTRLTVV.

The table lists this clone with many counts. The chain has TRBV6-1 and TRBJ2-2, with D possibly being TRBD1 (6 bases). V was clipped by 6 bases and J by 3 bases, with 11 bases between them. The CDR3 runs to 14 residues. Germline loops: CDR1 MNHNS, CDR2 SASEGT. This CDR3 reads CASRAGTHTGELFF. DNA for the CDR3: TGTGCCAGCAGGGCCGGGACACACACCGGGGAGCTGTTTTTT.

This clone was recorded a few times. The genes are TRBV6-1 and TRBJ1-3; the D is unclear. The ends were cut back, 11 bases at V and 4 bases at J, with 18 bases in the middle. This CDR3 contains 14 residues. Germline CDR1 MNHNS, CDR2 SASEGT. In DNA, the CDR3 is TGTGCCGGTAGGACGCAGGCAAGAGGAAACACCATATATTTT. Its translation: CAGRTQARGNTIYF.

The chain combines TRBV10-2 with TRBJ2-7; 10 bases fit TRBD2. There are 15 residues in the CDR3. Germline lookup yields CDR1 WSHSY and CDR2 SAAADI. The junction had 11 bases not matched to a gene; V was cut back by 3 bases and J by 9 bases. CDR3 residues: CASSDQGASGGRQYF. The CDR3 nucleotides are TGCGCCAGCAGTGACCAGGGGGCTAGCGGGGGACGGCAGTACTTC.

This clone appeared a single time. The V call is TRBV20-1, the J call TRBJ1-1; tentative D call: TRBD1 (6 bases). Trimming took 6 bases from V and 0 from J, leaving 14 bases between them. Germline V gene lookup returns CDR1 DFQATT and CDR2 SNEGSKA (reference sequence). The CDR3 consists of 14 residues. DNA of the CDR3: TGCAGTGCCCTCAGCGGGACAATGAACACTGAAGCTTTCTTT. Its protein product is CSALSGTMNTEAFF.

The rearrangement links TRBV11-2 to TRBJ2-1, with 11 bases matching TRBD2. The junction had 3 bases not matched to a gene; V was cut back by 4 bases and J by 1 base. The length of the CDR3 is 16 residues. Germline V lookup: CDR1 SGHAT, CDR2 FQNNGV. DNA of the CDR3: TGTGCCAGCAGCTCCCGGACTAGCGGGTCCTACAATGAGCAGTTCTTC. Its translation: CASSSRTSGSYNEQFF.

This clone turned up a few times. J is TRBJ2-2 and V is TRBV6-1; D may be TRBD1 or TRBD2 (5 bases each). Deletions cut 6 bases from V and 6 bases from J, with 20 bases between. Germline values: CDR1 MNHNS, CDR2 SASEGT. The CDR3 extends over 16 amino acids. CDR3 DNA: TGTGCCAGCAGCCAACCCGACCAGGGAGAGGCCGGGGAGCTGTTTTTT. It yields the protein CASSQPDQGEAGELFF.

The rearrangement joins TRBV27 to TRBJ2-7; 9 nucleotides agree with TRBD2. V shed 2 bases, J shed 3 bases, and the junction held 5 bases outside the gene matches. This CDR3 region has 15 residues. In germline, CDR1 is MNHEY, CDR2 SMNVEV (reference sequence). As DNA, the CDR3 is TGTGCCAGCAGTTTACGCGGGAGGGGATACTACGAGCAGTACTTC. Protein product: CASSLRGRGYYEQYF.